The 7 T cell receptor beta chains below all came from one sample that was sequenced in a study of early T cells in non-severe SARS-CoV-2 infection. Each CDR3 protein is one row after TCRdb ran MiXCR on the 5' RACE reads. The table lists some 96,000 distinct CDR3 sequences, about 15% of them singletons. Sequenced input: whole blood. Receptors were obtained from an adult who was a healthcare worker with PCR-confirmed SARS-CoV-2 infection or an uninfected control (not recorded which).

This clonotype was seen only a few times. The chain joins TRBV4-1 to TRBJ1-6; TRBD1 matches 8 bases. The V segment lost 6 bases and the J segment 10 bases; nucleotides outside the gene matches: 11. This CDR3 is 15 amino acids long. The germline V gene encodes CDR1 MGHRA and CDR2 YSYEKL. CDR3 bases: TGCGCCAGCAGTTACGCCGGGACAGGAACCTCACCCCTCCACTTT. Translation: CASSYAGTGTSPLHF.

This clonotype was observed many times. J is TRBJ2-1 and V is TRBV28, with 8 positions matching TRBD2. V was clipped by 5 bases and J by 4 bases; unmatched bases: 19. The CDR3 is 19 residues long. Looked up from germline, CDR1 is MDHEN and CDR2 is SYDVKM. The CDR3 here is CASSVTHRREREGYNEQFF. In nucleotides, the CDR3 is TGTGCCAGCAGTGTAACACACCGTAGGGAACGGGAGGGATACAATGAGCAGTTCTTC.

The table lists this clonotype with a few counts. CDR3: CASRSGPYEQYF. In DNA, the CDR3 is TGTGCCAGCAGGAGCGGTCCCTACGAGCAGTACTTC. The chain uses TRBV27 and TRBJ2-7, with TRBD2 as a possible D gene (5 bases). Germline CDR1 and CDR2: MNHEY and SMNVEV (reference sequence). Trimming shortened V by 6 bases and J by 2 bases, and 8 bases separated the two germline ends. The CDR3 is 12 amino acids.

The chain carries TRBV5-6 and TRBJ2-4, with TRBD2 matching 10 bases. The trim removed 4 bases at V and 7 bases at J, leaving 5 bases unmatched. Germline V gene lookup returns CDR1 SGHDT and CDR2 YYEEEE. The CDR3 consists of 14 residues. The CDR3 DNA sequence: TGTGCCAGCAGCCTCATTAGCGGGAGGAACATTCAGTACTTC. Protein sequence: CASSLISGRNIQYF.

This clonotype has a count of ten or more. This chain connects TRBV7-2 to TRBJ2-2; the D call may be TRBD1 or TRBD2 (5 bases each). The CDR3 spans 15 residues. V shed 7 bases and J shed 4 bases, with 16 bases lying between them. Germline loops: CDR1 SGHTA, CDR2 FQGNSA. The CDR3 spells CASTDGAQGTGELFF. The CDR3 DNA reads TGTGCCAGCACCGACGGGGCGCAAGGCACCGGGGAGCTGTTTTTT.

The CDR3 nucleotides read TGCGCCAGCAGCTTGGGCGGGAGGCGCAATGAGCAGTTCTTC. Protein sequence: CASSLGGRRNEQFF. The rearrangement uses TRBV5-1 and TRBJ2-1; 8 nucleotides agree with TRBD2. CDR3 length equals 14 residues. Germline CDR1 SGHRS, CDR2 YFSETQ. V shed 0 bases and J 6 bases; nucleotides not matched to a gene: 2. The full variable domain, in which reference TRBV5-1 and TRBJ2-1 provide the parts outside the CDR3, is KAGVTQTPRYLIKTRGQQVTLSCSPISGHRSVSWYQQTPGQGLQFLFEYFSETQRNKGNFPGRFSGRQFSNSRSEMNVSTLELGDSALYLCASSLGGRRNEQFFGPGTRLTVL.

This clonotype was counted a few times. The chain uses TRBV28 and TRBJ2-5; a weak D match, TRBD2 (6 bases). Germline values: CDR1 MDHEN, CDR2 SYDVKM. V gave up 8 bases and J gave up 5 bases, with 18 bases separating them. This CDR3 has 14 residues. CDR3 DNA: TGTGCCAGCCTTCTAACGGGAGAGGGGGAGACCCAGTACTTC. Translation gives CASLLTGEGETQYF. The full variable domain, in which reference TRBV28 and TRBJ2-5 provide the parts outside the CDR3, is DVKVTQSSRYLVKRTGEKVFLECVQDMDHENMFWYRQDPGLGLRLIYFSYDVKMKEKGDIPEGYSVSREKKERFSLILESASTNQTSMYLCASLLTGEGETQYFGPGTRLLVL.